Following are 3 T cell receptor beta chains from one sample sequenced in a study of T cells in Graves' hyperthyroidism and ophthalmopathy. Amplified regions were TCR beta CDR3 sequences from RNA transcripts. The HTBI primer set served for first-round RT-PCR of the TCR CDR3. MiXCR, run by TCRdb on the multiplex PCR reads, gives a single entry per CDR3 protein. Seen here are more than 500,000 distinct CDR3 sequences, roughly a sixth observed once, and the top ten hold over 25%. The sequenced material came from blood. Source of these receptors: a woman aged 25-40 years with Graves' ophthalmopathy.

The chain recombines TRBV4-3 with TRBJ2-3, with a weak D call TRBD2 (6 bases). CDR1 and CDR2 (germline): LGHNA, YSLEER. The CDR3 loop spans 17 amino acids. V was cut by 1 base and J by 5 bases, with 19 bases left in between. The CDR3 DNA reads TGCGCCAGCAGCCAAGGAATCGGTCTCGCCGGGAGAGATACGCAGTATTTT. Translating it yields CASSQGIGLAGRDTQYF.

This chain connects TRBV28 to TRBJ2-1; 7 positions match TRBD1. Germline CDR1 reads MDHEN; CDR2 reads SYDVKM. V shed 6 bases and J 5 bases; nucleotides not matched to a gene: 4. This CDR3 contains 13 residues. In nucleotides, the CDR3 is TGTGCCAGCAGGCTGACAGGGAACAATGAGCAGTTCTTC. It is translated as CASRLTGNNEQFF. Together with reference TRBV28 and TRBJ2-1, the CDR3 gives the full variable domain: DVKVTQSSRYLVKRTGEKVFLECVQDMDHENMFWYRQDPGLGLRLIYFSYDVKMKEKGDIPEGYSVSREKKERFSLILESASTNQTSMYLCASRLTGNNEQFFGPGTRLTVL.

This clonotype has a count of ten or more. The genes are TRBV28 and TRBJ2-1; a possible D gene is TRBD2 (6 bases). The germline V and J ends were trimmed by 6 bases and 8 bases, with 11 bases remaining between them. The CDR3 is 12 amino acids. CDR1 and CDR2 from the germline V gene are MDHEN and SYDVKM. The CDR3 DNA sequence: TGTGCCAGCAGGACTAGTTATCATGAGCAGTTCTTC. It encodes CASRTSYHEQFF.